This T cell receptor beta chain was identified in a study of CD8 T cells in ankylosing spondylitis. Points from the study as a whole: There were earlier reports of some motif variants in reactive arthritis synovial fluid and blood. Those disease-linked clones were CD8+; they were also relatively rare in peripheral blood. The study identified a TCR beta motif of under 10 highly homologous variants that appeared characteristic of ankylosing spondylitis blood.

This clonotype was found a few times. The antigen is not known. In germline, CDR1 is LGHDT, CDR2 YNNKEL (reference sequence). Trimming cost V 10 bases and J 3 bases, with 12 bases left between them. This CDR3 has 12 residues. TCRdb re-analysed the 5' RACE reads in MiXCR, keeping a single row per CDR3 protein. The sample lists hundreds of thousands of distinct CDR3 sequences, approximately 12% occurring once. The rearrangement joins TRBV3-1 to TRBJ2-5; D is perhaps TRBD2 (6 bases). The sample comprised blood, either unsorted or a sorted T cell fraction (not recorded which). The sequence came from a male donor with ankylosing spondylitis. CDR3 DNA sequence: TGTGCCACCGATAGCGGAAAAGAGACCCAGTACTTC. It specifies CATDSGKETQYF.